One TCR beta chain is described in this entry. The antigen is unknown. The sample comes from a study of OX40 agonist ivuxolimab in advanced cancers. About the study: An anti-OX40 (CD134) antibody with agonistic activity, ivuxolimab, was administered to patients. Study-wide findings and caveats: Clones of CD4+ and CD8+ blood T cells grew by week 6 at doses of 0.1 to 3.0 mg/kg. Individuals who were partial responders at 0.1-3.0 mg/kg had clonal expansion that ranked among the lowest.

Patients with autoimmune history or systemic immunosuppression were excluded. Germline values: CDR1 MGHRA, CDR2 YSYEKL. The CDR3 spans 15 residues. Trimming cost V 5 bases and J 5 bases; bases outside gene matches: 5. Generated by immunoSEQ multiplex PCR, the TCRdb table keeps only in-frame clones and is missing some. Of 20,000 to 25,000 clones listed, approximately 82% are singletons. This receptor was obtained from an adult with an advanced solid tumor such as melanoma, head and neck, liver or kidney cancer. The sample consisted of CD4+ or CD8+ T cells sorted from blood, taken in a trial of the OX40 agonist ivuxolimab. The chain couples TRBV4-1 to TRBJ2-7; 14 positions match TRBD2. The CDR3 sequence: CASSWTSGGSHEQYF. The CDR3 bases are TGCGCCAGCAGCTGGACTAGCGGGGGGTCGCACGAGCAGTACTTC.